Listed below are T cell receptor beta chains from one sample, sequenced in a study of molecular identifiers for immune sequencing clone quantification. In TCRdb, the PCR reads were re-called with MiXCR into one record per CDR3 protein. The sample holds about 640,000 distinct CDR3 sequences, nearly 20% seen once. Sequencing input: naive CD8+ T cells from blood, with Jurkat cell RNA spiked in. The receptors stem from a human donor in good health. Some libraries in this study had Jurkat cell RNA spiked in. CDR3s include the opening cysteine and the closing phenylalanine or tryptophan. A D gene is named only where the DNA matches it firmly. Only part of the rows carry a size: once, few, many, or a class if the clone is expanded.

clone_size,d_call,v_call,j_call,cdr3_aa,cdr3_nt
-,-,TRBV12-3/TRBV12-4,TRBJ2-1,CASSLRSAYNEQFF,TGTGCCAGCAGTTTGAGGTCAGCCTACAATGAGCAGTTCTTC
few,-,TRBV19,TRBJ2-1,CASTVGNNEQFF,TGTGCCAGTACCGTCGGGAACAATGAGCAGTTCTTC
many,-,TRBV4-3,TRBJ1-3,CASSQDLANSGNTIYF,TGCGCCAGCAGCCAAGATCTGGCCAACTCTGGAAACACCATATATTTT
few,-,TRBV20-1,TRBJ1-5,CSARDWAENQPQHF,TGCAGTGCTAGAGATTGGGCGGAAAATCAGCCCCAGCATTTT
few,-,TRBV12-3/TRBV12-4,TRBJ2-1,CASSRGQRFF,TGTGCCAGCAGCCGAGGGCAGCGGTTCTTC
-,-,TRBV27,TRBJ2-5,CASSPLLPGWLETQYF,TGTGCCAGCAGTCCCCTCCTTCCAGGGTGGTTGGAGACCCAGTACTTC
many,TRBD2,TRBV4-2,TRBJ2-7,CASSQEAAGAYEQYF,TGTGCCAGCAGCCAAGAGGCAGCGGGGGCCTACGAGCAGTACTTC
few,-,TRBV7-9,TRBJ2-7,CASSYGSYERYF,TGTGCCAGCAGCTACGGAAGCTACGAGCGGTACTTC
many,TRBD1,TRBV7-6,TRBJ2-7,CASSSDRGLGYEQYF,TGTGCCAGCAGCTCGGACAGGGGTCTGGGCTACGAGCAGTACTTC
-,TRBD2,TRBV20-1,TRBJ2-1,CSATSGIWNEQFF,TGCAGTGCTACCAGCGGGATTTGGAATGAGCAGTTCTTC
many,TRBD1,TRBV4-1,TRBJ2-1,CASRGQGANEQFF,TGCGCCAGCAGAGGACAGGGGGCGAATGAGCAGTTCTTC
-,TRBD2,TRBV19,TRBJ2-2,CASSISFAGGRTGELFF,TGTGCCAGTAGTATAAGCTTTGCGGGAGGTCGGACCGGGGAGCTGTTTTTT
many,-,TRBV6-6,TRBJ1-4,CASREDATNEKLFF,TGTGCCAGCAGGGAGGACGCAACTAATGAAAAACTGTTTTTT
many,-,TRBV4-2,TRBJ2-2,CASSQDSGELFF,TGTGCCAGCAGCCAGGACAGCGGGGAGCTGTTTTTT
many,TRBD1,TRBV11-2,TRBJ2-7,CATTDRVEQYF,TGTGCCACCACAGACAGGGTCGAGCAGTACTTC
-,-,TRBV4-1,TRBJ2-7,CASSQDQKGPSYEQYF,TGCGCCAGCAGCCAAGATCAAAAGGGACCCAGCTACGAGCAGTACTTC
few,-,TRBV28,TRBJ2-1,CASLPTIRSGYNEQFF,TGTGCCAGCTTACCCACGATACGGTCGGGCTACAATGAGCAGTTCTTC
-,-,TRBV9,TRBJ2-1,CASSLEIRSEQFF,TGTGCCAGCAGCCTAGAGATTCGTTCGGAGCAGTTCTTC
many,-,TRBV30,TRBJ1-1,CAWNQGRVTEAFF,TGTGCCTGGAATCAGGGACGTGTGACTGAAGCTTTCTTT
many,-,TRBV5-5,TRBJ2-5,CASSFGPSTETQYF,TGTGCCAGCAGCTTCGGACCGAGTACAGAGACCCAGTACTTC
-,-,TRBV1,TRBJ1-3,CTSSHGELSGNTIYF,TGCACCAGCAGCCATGGAGAACTCTCTGGAAACACCATATATTTT
few,TRBD1,TRBV15,TRBJ1-5,CATKTGQGGQPQHF,TGTGCCACCAAAACCGGACAGGGGGGACAGCCCCAGCATTTT
many,TRBD1,TRBV13,TRBJ2-7,CASSDNRGWKYF,TGTGCCAGCAGCGATAACAGGGGCTGGAAGTACTTC
many,TRBD2,TRBV2,TRBJ2-3,CASSGASGLAGGQDTQYF,TGTGCCAGCAGTGGAGCCTCAGGACTAGCGGGGGGGCAAGATACGCAGTATTTT
-,-,TRBV20-1,TRBJ2-3,CSARGGTPRGDTQYF,TGCAGTGCTAGAGGTGGTACCCCCCGGGGGGATACGCAGTATTTT
few,-,TRBV5-4,TRBJ2-7,CASSWGPGRNYTYEQYF,TGTGCCAGCAGCTGGGGACCGGGACGGAACTATACCTACGAGCAGTACTTC
-,-,TRBV3-1,TRBJ2-7,CASSRGTGPGGGQYF,TGTGCCAGCAGCCGGGGGACAGGTCCAGGGGGGGGGCAGTACTTC
many,TRBD1,TRBV10-3,TRBJ2-7,CAISEEGTGMGEQYF,TGTGCCATCAGTGAGGAAGGGACAGGGATGGGCGAGCAGTACTTC
many,-,TRBV5-1,TRBJ2-3,CASSFGSVVTDTQYF,TGCGCCAGCAGCTTCGGGTCAGTCGTAACAGATACGCAGTATTTT
-,-,TRBV5-6,TRBJ2-5,CASSLYPGRETQYF,TGTGCCAGCAGCTTGTATCCGGGCCGGGAGACCCAGTACTTC
many,TRBD1,TRBV6-6,TRBJ1-5,CASLSQGAGYGGNQPQHF,TGTGCCAGCCTGTCCCAGGGGGCGGGCTATGGGGGCAATCAGCCCCAGCATTTT
-,TRBD1,TRBV7-7,TRBJ2-2,CASSPGGAGQNTGELFF,TGTGCTAGCAGCCCAGGGGGAGCAGGGCAGAACACCGGGGAGCTGTTTTTT
many,-,TRBV4-1,TRBJ2-3,CASSQAGLTDTQYF,TGCGCCAGCAGCCAAGCTGGGCTCACAGATACGCAGTATTTT
few,TRBD1,TRBV28,TRBJ1-2,CASRRDSTYGGYTF,TGTGCCAGCAGACGGGACAGCACGTATGGCGGCTACACCTTC
-,TRBD1,TRBV9,TRBJ2-2,CASGDTGDTGELLF,TGTGCCAGCGGTGATACAGGGGACACCGGGGAGCTGCTTTTT
many,TRBD2,TRBV7-9,TRBJ2-3,CASSPGTSGRTDTQYF,TGTGCCAGCAGCCCTGGGACTAGCGGGAGAACAGATACGCAGTATTTT
few,-,TRBV29-1,TRBJ2-1,CSVEQGRRTYNEQFF,TGCAGCGTTGAGCAAGGACGGAGAACCTACAATGAGCAGTTCTTC
many,-,TRBV19,TRBJ2-7,CASSGTRRENEQYF,TGTGCCAGTAGTGGAACCCGCCGGGAGAACGAGCAGTACTTC
many,-,TRBV7-2,TRBJ1-5,CASSSTATSNQPQHF,TGTGCCAGCAGCTCGACAGCGACTAGCAATCAGCCCCAGCATTTT
many,-,TRBV9,TRBJ2-5,CASSSGAGETQYF,TGTGCCAGCAGCTCGGGGGCGGGGGAGACCCAGTACTTC
many,-,TRBV5-6,TRBJ2-7,CASSLTETAYEQYF,TGTGCCAGCAGCTTGACGGAGACGGCCTACGAGCAGTACTTC
-,TRBD2,TRBV27,TRBJ2-3,CASSQAQVTSGGDTDTQYF,TGTGCCAGCAGCCAAGCCCAGGTCACTAGCGGGGGGGACACAGATACGCAGTATTTT
many,-,TRBV4-1,TRBJ1-1,CASSQDDLTEAFF,TGCGCCAGCAGCCAAGATGATCTCACTGAAGCTTTCTTT
many,-,TRBV6-6,TRBJ1-4,CASSSPGREKLFF,TGTGCCAGCAGTTCCCCAGGACGGGAAAAACTGTTTTTT
many,TRBD1,TRBV27,TRBJ2-1,CASSPGGAEQFF,TGTGCCAGCAGTCCAGGGGGCGCTGAGCAGTTCTTC
many,TRBD1,TRBV12-3/TRBV12-4,TRBJ2-3,CASSEPDTLTGSLDTQYF,TGTGCCAGCAGCGAACCAGATACCCTGACAGGGAGCCTAGATACGCAGTATTTT